The rows below give T cell receptor beta chains drawn from one sample of a study of blood T cell repertoires in COVID-19. Sequenced by immunoSEQ multiplex PCR; TCRdb stores in-frame clones only, minus some. The repertoire holds fewer than 200,000 clones, with 85% to 90% as singletons. Sequencing was done on a sample of peripheral blood. Source of these receptors: a woman aged 65 to 85 with COVID-19, enrolled during active disease. CDR3s include the opening cysteine and the closing phenylalanine or tryptophan. Fields, in order: clone size, D gene, V gene, J gene, CDR3 protein, CDR3 DNA. The D gene is left open where the match is weak. The size of a clone is reported for some rows only, either as once, few or many, or as a class for expanded clones.

few	NA	TRBV5-4	TRBJ1-5	CASSLEAGRPAPQHF	TGTGCCAGCAGCTTGGAGGCAGGGAGGCCTGCGCCCCAGCATTTT
NA	NA	TRBV14	TRBJ2-7	CASSKYSGSYEQYF	TGTGCCAGCAGCAAATATTCAGGGTCCTACGAGCAGTACTTC
NA	TRBD2	TRBV30	TRBJ2-1	CAWSAILAGGNNEQFF	TGTGCCTGGAGCGCTATTTTGGCGGGAGGAAACAATGAGCAGTTCTTC
NA	NA	TRBV21-1	TRBJ2-7	CASSKRTKTSPNTQRTYEQYF	TGTGCCAGCAGCAAACGAACTAAGACTTCCCCTAACACTCAAAGAACCTACGAGCAGTACTTC
NA	NA	TRBV19	TRBJ2-7	CASSMKRAYEQYF	TGTGCCAGTAGTATGAAGAGGGCCTACGAGCAGTACTTC
NA	NA	TRBV9	TRBJ1-1	CASSRGGYRENVEAFF	TGTGCCAGCAGCCGAGGTGGTTACAGGGAAAACGTTGAAGCTTTCTTT
NA	TRBD1	TRBV6-5	TRBJ1-6	CASEGGQGNNSPLHF	TGTGCCAGCGAAGGCGGACAGGGGAATAATTCACCCCTCCACTTT
NA	TRBD2	TRBV5-4	TRBJ2-7	CASSLSGSSYEQYF	TGTGCCAGCAGCCTTAGCGGGAGCTCCTACGAGCAGTACTTC
once	TRBD2	TRBV3-1/TRBV3-2	TRBJ2-7	CASSQWTSGSYEQYF	TGTGCCAGCAGCCAATGGACTAGCGGGTCCTACGAGCAGTACTTC
few	NA	TRBV12-3/TRBV12-4	TRBJ2-2	CASSPSWGGELFF	TGTGCCAGCAGTCCTAGCTGGGGCGGGGAGCTGTTTTTT
NA	NA	TRBV25-1	TRBJ1-5	CASAGGAGQPQHF	TGTGCCAGCGCGGGGGGGGCGGGACAGCCCCAGCATTTT
NA	NA	TRBV11-2	TRBJ2-5	CASSPQRETQYF	TGTGCCAGCAGCCCCCAGCGGGAGACCCAGTACTTC
NA	TRBD1	TRBV5-1	TRBJ2-5	CASSWDSQETQYF	TGCGCCAGCAGCTGGGACAGTCAAGAGACCCAGTACTTC
NA	NA	TRBV2	TRBJ1-2	CASSEGQRNGYTF	TGTGCCAGCAGTGAAGGACAGAGAAATGGCTACACCTTC
NA	NA	TRBV29-1	TRBJ2-7	CSVYRDSYEQYF	TGCAGCGTTTACAGGGATTCCTACGAGCAGTACTTC
NA	TRBD1	TRBV28	TRBJ2-7	CASSLPHGTGVEQYF	TGTGCCAGCAGTTTACCCCACGGGACAGGGGTCGAGCAGTACTTC
NA	NA	TRBV12-3/TRBV12-4	TRBJ1-1	CASSFSENTEAFF	TGTGCCAGCAGTTTTTCAGAAAACACTGAAGCTTTCTTT
NA	NA	TRBV2	TRBJ1-4	CASIGVNEKLFF	TGTGCCAGCATCGGGGTTAATGAAAAACTGTTTTTT
NA	NA	TRBV5-6	TRBJ1-5	CASSFGGGQRGQPQHF	TGTGCCAGCAGCTTTGGAGGAGGACAGAGGGGTCAGCCCCAGCATTTT
NA	TRBD1	TRBV4-2	TRBJ2-1	CASSQEGRGRDSYNEQFF	TGTGCCAGCAGCCAAGAAGGCAGGGGGCGGGACTCCTACAATGAGCAGTTCTTC
NA	NA	TRBV6-5	TRBJ1-1	CASRRTGGGAFF	TGTGCCAGCAGGAGGACGGGGGGCGGAGCTTTCTTT
NA	NA	TRBV11-2	TRBJ1-2	CASSLNGKGYGYTF	TGTGCCAGCAGCTTAAACGGGAAGGGTTATGGCTACACCTTC
NA	NA	TRBV3-1/TRBV3-2	TRBJ2-1	CASSQTGEQFF	TGTGCCAGCAGCCAAACGGGTGAGCAGTTCTTC
once	NA	TRBV19	TRBJ1-1	CASSITAKNTEAFF	TGTGCCAGTAGTATTACAGCAAAGAACACTGAAGCTTTCTTT
NA	NA	TRBV5-1	TRBJ1-4	CASSSPGGNEKLFF	TGCGCCAGCAGCTCCCCGGGGGGGAATGAAAAACTGTTTTTT
NA	NA	TRBV28	TRBJ1-4	CASSFPQGYGKLFF	TGTGCCAGCAGTTTTCCCCAGGGGTACGGAAAACTGTTTTTT
NA	TRBD1	TRBV12-3/TRBV12-4	TRBJ1-1	CASTGPGGTEAFF	TGTGCCAGCACCGGCCCAGGGGGAACTGAAGCTTTCTTT